The 22 T cell receptor beta chains given below trace back to one sample, sequenced in a study of blood T cell repertoires in COVID-19. The table came from immunoSEQ multiplex PCR; TCRdb's copy has only in-frame clones and leaves some out. Here the sample spans around 150,000 clones, about four fifths being singletons. The material sequenced was peripheral blood. These receptors all stem from a woman aged 80 or over with acute or convalescent COVID-19.

This chain links TRBV6-5 with TRBJ1-2; maybe TRBD1 (6 bases). The CDR3 sequence is 14 residues long. Trimming removed 2 bases at V and 2 bases at J, with 9 bases between. In germline, CDR1 is MNHEY, CDR2 SVGAGI. The CDR3, as DNA: TGTGCCAGCAGTTACCAGGGGCAGAACTATGGCTACACCTTC. Translation: CASSYQGQNYGYTF.

The J gene is TRBJ2-7, the V gene TRBV7-2; TRBD2 matches at 8 bases. The germline gives CDR1 SGHTA, CDR2 FQGNSA. The CDR3 length is 17 residues. The trim removed 1 base at V and 3 bases at J, leaving 11 bases unmatched. Written as DNA, the CDR3 is TGTGCCAGCAGCTTAGTGGGACTAGTGCGGGCGGACTACGAGCAGTACTTC. Its translation is CASSLVGLVRADYEQYF.

V gene TRBV18 combines with J gene TRBJ1-1; TRBD1 aligns across 8 bases. This CDR3 is 16 amino acids long. Germline assignment: CDR1 KGHSH and CDR2 LQKENI. J gave up 2 bases and V 6 bases, and 11 bases lay outside the gene matches. CDR3 nucleotide sequence: TGTGCCAGCTCTCCCGCTTCAACAGGGGGAAACACTGAAGCTTTCTTT. Its translation: CASSPASTGGNTEAFF. Full variable domain (outside the CDR3, taken from reference TRBV18 and TRBJ1-1): NAGVMQNPRHLVRRRGQEARLRCSPMKGHSHVYWYRQLPEEGLKFMVYLQKENIIDESGMPKERFSAEFPKEGPSILRIQQVVRGDSAAYFCASSPASTGGNTEAFFGQGTRLTVV.

V gene TRBV2 combines with J gene TRBJ2-5, with 10 bases that match TRBD2. The germline V gene has CDR1 SNHLY and CDR2 FYNNEI. With V trimmed by 7 bases and J by 5 bases, 7 bases remained unmatched. This CDR3 contains 14 residues. DNA for the CDR3: TGTGCCAGCATCCTTCTAGCGGGGGCTGAGACCCAGTACTTC. Amino acid sequence: CASILLAGAETQYF. Supplemented by reference TRBV2 and TRBJ2-5, the full variable domain reads EPEVTQTPSHQVTQMGQEVILRCVPISNHLYFYWYRQILGQKVEFLVSFYNNEISEKSEIFDDQFSVERPDGSNFTLKIRSTKLEDSAMYFCASILLAGAETQYFGPGTRLLVL.

This clone was counted a single time. J is TRBJ2-7 and V is TRBV5-1, with unresolved D. V lost 0 bases and J lost 3, with 10 bases in between. Germline lookup yields CDR1 SGHRS and CDR2 YFSETQ. This CDR3 contains 14 residues. This CDR3 reads CASSLELFDYEQYF. DNA for the CDR3: TGCGCCAGCAGCTTGGAACTGTTCGACTACGAGCAGTACTTC.

V and J are TRBV6-1 and TRBJ2-7; 13 bases map to TRBD2. Germline V gene lookup returns CDR1 MNHNS and CDR2 SASEGT. The CDR3 is 16 residues long. V shed 1 base and J 5 bases; nucleotides not matched to a gene: 5. The CDR3 DNA follows: TGTGCCAGCAGTGAAGGGAGGACTAGCGGGAGAAACGAGCAGTACTTC. Translating gives CASSEGRTSGRNEQYF.

The chain couples TRBV11-1 to TRBJ2-1, with 11 bases matching TRBD2. CDR3 length: 16 residues. Unmatched junction bases numbered 6, after V lost 0 bases and J lost 8 bases. CDR1 is SGHAT and CDR2 is FQDESV in the germline V gene (reference sequence). This chain's CDR3 is CASSLALAGGPDEQFF. The CDR3 nucleotides read TGTGCCAGCAGCTTAGCCTTAGCGGGAGGGCCTGATGAGCAGTTCTTC.

This clone has only a few counts. The chain links TRBV30 to TRBJ1-4, with unresolved D. V was clipped by 1 base and J by 8 bases, with 11 bases between them. Germline V gene lookup returns CDR1 GTSNPN and CDR2 SVGIG (reference sequence). The CDR3 is 13 amino acids. CDR3 sequence: CAWSGERGEKLFF. The CDR3 coding sequence is TGTGCCTGGAGTGGGGAACGGGGAGAAAAACTGTTTTTT.

This clone has just a few counts. The chain combines TRBV19 with TRBJ2-1, with TRBD1 matching over 9 bases. Germline V gene lookup returns CDR1 LNHDA and CDR2 SQIVND (reference sequence). Trimming at V came to 6 bases and at J to 6 bases, leaving 6 bases not matched to a gene. The CDR3 spans 14 residues. CDR3 protein: CASSRTGDANEQFF. In nucleotides, the CDR3 is TGTGCCAGTAGCAGGACAGGGGATGCCAATGAGCAGTTCTTC.

J is TRBJ1-5 and V is TRBV21-1; TRBD1, the table's D call, was not compared with the DNA. TRBV21-1 is labeled a pseudogene. This CDR3 spans 16 amino acids. The CDR3 is CASTNWTEMGDQPQHF. CDR3 in DNA: TGTGCCAGTACTAACTGGACAGAAATGGGGGATCAGCCCCAGCATTTT.

The chain links TRBV27 to TRBJ2-1; weak D call: TRBD2 (7 bases). CDR3 length equals 14 residues. V shed 6 bases and J shed 8 bases, with 17 bases lying between them. CDR1 MNHEY and CDR2 SMNVEV come from the germline V gene (reference sequence). In DNA form, the CDR3 reads TGTGCCAGCAGCCTGAGGGGGGGCAGCGATGAGCAGTTCTTC. Translated, it gives CASSLRGGSDEQFF.

The genes are TRBV5-1 and TRBJ2-1; D is unresolved. V shed 0 bases and J shed 6 bases, with 7 bases lying between them. There are 13 residues in the CDR3. The germline gives CDR1 SGHRS, CDR2 YFSETQ. This CDR3 reads CASSLAPVNEQFF. DNA for the CDR3: TGCGCCAGCAGCTTGGCGCCAGTCAATGAGCAGTTCTTC. Full variable domain (rest looked up from reference TRBV5-1 and TRBJ2-1): KAGVTQTPRYLIKTRGQQVTLSCSPISGHRSVSWYQQTPGQGLQFLFEYFSETQRNKGNFPGRFSGRQFSNSRSEMNVSTLELGDSALYLCASSLAPVNEQFFGPGTRLTVL.

V and J are TRBV7-6 and TRBJ2-1, with a tentative D call TRBD2 (6 bases). CDR1 and CDR2 (germline): SGHVS, FNYEAQ. This CDR3 has 15 residues. With 4 bases removed from V and 0 bases from J, the gap between germline ends came to 10 bases. The CDR3 coding sequence is TGTGCCAGCAGCTCCGGGACTTACTCCTACAATGAGCAGTTCTTC. Protein sequence: CASSSGTYSYNEQFF.

This clone was recorded once. The rearrangement joins TRBV6-1 to TRBJ2-7; 10 nucleotides align to TRBD2. The germline CDR1 and CDR2 sequences are MNHNS and SASEGT. The CDR3 runs 16 residues. V lost 2 bases, J lost 3 bases, and 7 bases stayed unmatched. CDR3 region: CASSEIGLAAIYEQYF. The CDR3 DNA reads as TGTGCCAGCAGTGAAATTGGACTAGCGGCGATCTACGAGCAGTACTTC.

The chain recombines TRBV5-1 with TRBJ2-7, with D hard to call. CDR3 length equals 16 residues. V lost 0 bases, J lost 2 bases, and 15 bases lay in between. CDR1 is SGHRS, CDR2 YFSETQ, per germline. The DNA of the CDR3 is TGCGCCAGCAGCTTGGACCCAGGCAGAGCTACCTACGAGCAGTACTTC. It translates to CASSLDPGRATYEQYF.

This rearrangement joins TRBV19 to TRBJ1-1, with D perhaps matching TRBD1 (6 bases). The CDR3 has 17 residues. Germline V gives CDR1 LNHDA, CDR2 SQIVND (reference sequence). Trimming cost V 3 bases and J 1 base, with 18 bases left between them. The CDR3: CASSIDRQVVGNTEAFF. The CDR3 DNA reads TGTGCCAGTAGTATTGACAGGCAGGTTGTGGGGAACACTGAAGCTTTCTTT.

This clone was picked up a small number of times. This chain uses TRBV2 with TRBJ1-2; D might be TRBD1 (5 bases). The CDR3 length is 14 residues. Germline CDR1 SNHLY, CDR2 FYNNEI. Trimming took 2 bases from V and 1 from J, leaving 8 bases between them. The CDR3 here is CASSEWGGNYGYTF. Written as DNA, the CDR3 is TGTGCCAGCAGTGAATGGGGGGGTAACTATGGCTACACCTTC.

V is TRBV11-3 and J is TRBJ1-2; D call uncertain. V dropped 4 bases and J dropped 6 bases, with 9 bases sitting between them. The CDR3 sequence is 12 residues long. Germline CDR1 and CDR2: SGHNT and YENEEA. DNA for the CDR3: TGTGCCAGCAGCTCCCGGCGGGATGGCTACACCTTC. Its translation is CASSSRRDGYTF.

This clone showed up just once. CDR3 DNA sequence: TGCAGCGTTGAAATTAGGACTAGCTCCTACGAGCAGTACTTC. This sequence encodes CSVEIRTSSYEQYF. This chain connects TRBV29-1 to TRBJ2-7; TRBD2 matches 7 bases. J was trimmed by 0 bases and V by 2 bases; bases with no gene match: 4. This CDR3 is 14 amino acids long. From germline, CDR1 is SQVTM and CDR2 ANQGSEA.

The chain employs TRBV4-1 and TRBJ1-2; 7 positions agree with TRBD1. The ends lost 1 base at V and 4 bases at J; junction bases unmatched: 9. The CDR3 is made up of 16 amino acids. Germline V gene sequence: CDR1 MGHRA, CDR2 YSYEKL. CDR3 sequence (DNA): TGCGCCAGCAGCCAAGCTGTTGGACAGGACCTCTATGGCTACACCTTC. It codes for CASSQAVGQDLYGYTF.

This chain connects TRBV19 to TRBJ1-4; the match to TRBD1 covers 9 bases. CDR3 length: 15 residues. CDR1 is LNHDA and CDR2 is SQIVND in the germline V gene (reference sequence). J lost 3 bases, V lost 5 bases, and 4 bases had no gene match. The CDR3 sequence: CASSVGQGPNEKLFF. CDR3 DNA: TGTGCCAGTAGTGTCGGACAGGGGCCTAATGAAAAACTGTTTTTT.

This clone was detected ten times or more. J is TRBJ2-3 and V is TRBV6-5; 7 nucleotides agree with TRBD2. The CDR3 runs 15 residues. V shed 8 bases, J shed 1 base, and the junction held 9 bases outside the gene matches. Germline V gene data show CDR1 as MNHEY and CDR2 as SVGAGI. The CDR3 region is CASRGSSWGTDTQYF. In DNA, the CDR3 is TGTGCCAGCCGCGGGAGTTCATGGGGCACAGATACGCAGTATTTT.